These 10 T cell receptor beta chains were sequenced from one sample in a study of shared clonotypes between healthy human individuals (dated by TCRdb to the early 2020s). The protocol used for the library was the immunoSEQ multiplex PCR assay. TCRdb took this table from immuneACCESS and kept in-frame rearrangements with V and J called. Such tables lack part of the clones; where checked against another copy, unresolved V genes explain under half of the gap, and the rest is unexplained. In this sample the table shows about a million clones, roughly 70% of which occur a single time. The ten largest clones add up to 1.5% of the sample. The sample was memory CD4+ T cells sorted from blood. Per the publication, the cell subset or site label means: CD45RA-negative fraction. These receptors all stem from a man aged 18 to 29 in good health.

The CDR3 loop is CASSLTFLSGADTQYF. CDR3 nucleotides: TGTGCCAGCAGCTTGACTTTCCTCAGCGGGGCAGATACGCAGTATTTT. The chain couples TRBV7-9 to TRBJ2-3; 7 bases are a match to TRBD2. Trimming cost V 3 bases and J 4 bases; bases outside gene matches: 10. There are 16 residues in the CDR3. Per the germline V gene, CDR1 is SEHNR and CDR2 is FQNEAQ (reference sequence).

This rearrangement joins TRBV7-2 to TRBJ2-7; 10 nucleotides match TRBD2. This CDR3 comprises 17 residues. After removal of 3 bases from V and 0 bases from J, the junction contained 8 bases not matched to a gene. The germline V gene encodes CDR1 SGHTA and CDR2 FQGNSA. The CDR3 nucleotides are TGTGCCAGCAGCTTCCGAGCTAGCGGGGGATTCTCCTACGAGCAGTACTTC. The encoded protein is CASSFRASGGFSYEQYF.

This chain uses TRBV7-9 with TRBJ2-1; 7 nucleotides line up with TRBD1. The CDR3 totals 13 residues. The germline CDR1 and CDR2 sequences are SEHNR and FQNEAQ (reference sequence). The V segment lost 5 bases and the J segment 7 bases; nucleotides outside the gene matches: 5. The CDR3 nucleotides read TGTGCCAGCAGCACCCTCAGGGGGAATGAGCAGTTCTTC. It translates to CASSTLRGNEQFF.

This chain links TRBV29-1 with TRBJ2-3; D ambiguous. The CDR3 runs to 13 residues. Trimming cost V 4 bases and J 2 bases, with 10 bases left between them. Germline loops: CDR1 SQVTM, CDR2 ANQGSEA. The CDR3 loop reads CSVGSAATDTQYF. DNA of the CDR3: TGCAGCGTTGGCTCTGCGGCCACAGATACGCAGTATTTT.

The V call is TRBV6-5, the J call TRBJ1-1; no clear D. Deletions cut 0 bases from V and 11 bases from J, with 19 bases between. The CDR3 loop spans 15 amino acids. Germline V gene data show CDR1 as MNHEY and CDR2 as SVGAGI. This chain's CDR3 is CASSYSSQGKAEAFF. The CDR3 DNA follows: TGTGCCAGCAGTTACTCGAGTCAAGGAAAGGCGGAGGCTTTCTTT.

This clone was counted once. The chain joins TRBV7-9 to TRBJ2-2; maybe TRBD2 (6 bases). CDR1 is SEHNR and CDR2 is FQNEAQ in the germline V gene (reference sequence). Trimming took off 5 bases at V and 1 base at J, with 11 bases between the two ends. The CDR3 consists of 15 residues. The CDR3 loop reads CASSPDYLNTGELFF. The CDR3 DNA is TGTGCCAGCAGCCCGGACTACTTGAACACCGGGGAGCTGTTTTTT. The full variable domain, with the rest looked up from reference TRBV7-9 and TRBJ2-2, is DTGVSQNPRHKITKRGQNVTFRCDPISEHNRLYWYRQTLGQGPEFLTYFQNEAQLEKSRLLSDRFSAERPKGSFSTLEIQRTEQGDSAMYLCASSPDYLNTGELFFGEGSRLTVL.

This clone was picked up a small number of times. The chain carries TRBV9 and TRBJ2-3; the D gene is possibly TRBD2 (5 bases). The germline V and J ends were trimmed by 2 bases and 4 bases, with 11 bases remaining between them. Looked up from germline, CDR1 is SGDLS and CDR2 is YYNGEE. The CDR3 loop spans 14 amino acids. CDR3 loop: CASSVGLAPDTQYF. The DNA of the CDR3 is TGTGCCAGCAGCGTCGGACTCGCCCCAGATACGCAGTATTTT.

The rearrangement uses TRBV5-1 and TRBJ2-1; 12 bases line up with TRBD2. The length of the CDR3 is 19 residues. J was trimmed by 7 bases and V by 0 bases; bases with no gene match: 14. CDR1 SGHRS and CDR2 YFSETQ come from the germline V gene. The CDR3 is CASSLALAGGTNLVNEQFF. The CDR3 coding sequence is TGCGCCAGCAGCTTGGCACTAGCGGGGGGTACAAATCTTGTTAATGAGCAGTTCTTC.

The chain carries TRBV5-5 and TRBJ2-4; D may correspond to TRBD1 or TRBD2 (6 bases each). Germline-derived CDR1 and CDR2 are SGHKS and YYEKEE (reference sequence). Trimming pared 2 bases from V and 1 base from J, leaving 13 bases between. CDR3 length equals 16 residues. The CDR3 DNA reads as TGTGCCAGCAGCTTCTCAACGGGGGCTGCCAAAAACATTCAGTACTTC. Amino acid sequence: CASSFSTGAAKNIQYF.

The V gene is TRBV4-3, the J gene TRBJ2-5; TRBD1 matches at 9 bases. This CDR3 comprises 15 residues. The V and J ends lost 4 bases and 2 bases, in that order; junction bases with no gene match: 5. Germline V gives CDR1 LGHNA, CDR2 YSLEER. The CDR3 spells CASSPQTGGQETQYF. The CDR3, as DNA: TGCGCCAGCAGCCCCCAGACAGGGGGACAAGAGACCCAGTACTTC.